This entry is about one T cell receptor beta chain. Its antigen is not identified. The sample originates from a study of T cell responses to AZD1222 COVID-19 vaccine. Background on the study: Whether given at about 4 or about 12 weeks, second doses were pooled. General study points: Two doses of AZD1222 preceded a rise in Spike-specific TCR breadth and depth.

Clones were sequenced by immunoSEQ multiplex PCR, and TCRdb holds only the in-frame ones, with some missing. The data contain 140,000 to 150,000 clones, approximately 85% of them seen just once; the ten biggest clones take up less than 9.5%. The V gene's germline CDR1 is SGHRS and CDR2 YFSETQ. This CDR3 has 15 amino acids. V lost 3 bases and J lost 4, with 16 bases in between. Sample: peripheral blood, taken on day 0 of AZD1222 vaccination. This chain links TRBV5-1 with TRBJ1-2; D unclear. The receptor was isolated from an adult in good health. This CDR3 reads CASSSGGIGVYGYTF. The CDR3 region has the DNA TGCGCCAGCAGCTCCGGCGGTATAGGCGTCTATGGCTACACCTTC.